What follows describes a single TCR beta chain. This sample is drawn from a study of shared T cell receptors in the human thymus. Profiling relied on immunoSEQ multiplex PCR, and the TCRdb table lists in-frame clones only, not all of them. The profile shows about 660,000 clones, around 87% of them singletons. The germline CDR1 and CDR2 sequences are MNHEY and SMNVEV (reference sequence). The CDR3 consists of 16 residues. V dropped 5 bases and J dropped 6; count of bases not matched to a gene: 9. The same data also contributed to another study, on human thymus T cells. As that study records: Thymic as well as blood repertoires seemed to favor certain V and J genes unevenly.

This sequence was found in a boy under two years old with a congenital heart defect. The sequenced material came from thymocytes. V gene TRBV27 combines with J gene TRBJ2-7, with 14 bases lining up with TRBD2. The CDR3 sequence is CASSPWGLAGVCEQYF. The CDR3 nucleotides read TGTGCCAGCAGTCCCTGGGGACTAGCGGGAGTTTGCGAGCAGTACTTC.